This is a list of T cell receptor beta chains from one sample in a study of post-analysis software for immune sequencing data. One entry per CDR3 protein results from TCRdb running MiXCR on the PCR reads. The table has 150,000 to 200,000 distinct CDR3 sequences, about 30% seen once. The sequencing input was blood. The receptors derive from a girl between 5 and 17 years old with multiple sclerosis. Each CDR3 is given with its conserved first and last residue. A D gene is named only where the DNA matches it firmly. The size field is filled for only some rows; it gives once, few, many or a size class.

V,length,J,D,size,DNA,CDR3
TRBV5-1,13,TRBJ1-3,-,-,TGCGCCAGCAGCTTGGACAGGGGAAACACCATATATTTT,CASSLDRGNTIYF
TRBV12-3/TRBV12-4,15,TRBJ2-1,TRBD2,many,TGTGCCAGCGGGGCGGGAGGGCCATCAGGAAATGAGCAGTTCTTC,CASGAGGPSGNEQFF
TRBV7-6,15,TRBJ2-1,TRBD2,-,TGTGCCAGCAGCCTGCGAGCGGGAGTGCGTAATGAGCAGTTCTTC,CASSLRAGVRNEQFF
TRBV7-2,15,TRBJ2-3,-,-,TGTGCCAGCAGCTCGCAGGCGGGAAGAGCAGATACGCAGTATTTT,CASSSQAGRADTQYF
TRBV6-1,15,TRBJ2-3,TRBD1,-,TGTGCCAGCAGTGGCGGGACAGGGATCACAGATACGCAGTATTTT,CASSGGTGITDTQYF
TRBV18,15,TRBJ2-5,TRBD2,-,TGTGCCAGCTCACCGGGGACTAGATTTGGAGAGACCCAGTACTTC,CASSPGTRFGETQYF
TRBV7-7,15,TRBJ2-5,TRBD1,many,TGTGCCAGCAGCCCGCAGGACAGGGGCCAAGAGACCCAGTACTTC,CASSPQDRGQETQYF
TRBV2,15,TRBJ1-2,TRBD1,-,TGTGCCAGCAGTGCATCGACAGGGGGAGGCTATGGCTACACCTTC,CASSASTGGGYGYTF
TRBV5-1,15,TRBJ2-1,TRBD1,few,TGCGCCAGCAGCAGGACAGGGGGCCCCTACAATGAGCAGTTCTTC,CASSRTGGPYNEQFF
TRBV5-4,18,TRBJ2-2,TRBD2,-,TGTGCCTGCAGCCCGGAAGGCGGGAGGGCGTTCGGGACCGGGGAGCTGTTTTTT,CACSPEGGRAFGTGELFF
TRBV20-1,16,TRBJ2-7,-,-,TGCAGTGCTAGAGATCCCTGGGAGCGGAACTACAATGAGCAGTACTTC,CSARDPWERNYNEQYF
TRBV12-3/TRBV12-4,12,TRBJ1-1,TRBD1,-,TGTGCCAGCAGTTCCGGGACAGCTGAAGCTTTCTTT,CASSSGTAEAFF
TRBV19,13,TRBJ1-5,-,-,TGTGCCAGCCGCGGGGGGGAAAATCAGCCCCAGCATTTT,CASRGGENQPQHF
TRBV12-3/TRBV12-4,11,TRBJ1-2,-,many,TGTGCCAGCAGTTCGGCCCTAGGCTACACCTTC,CASSSALGYTF
TRBV6-6,12,TRBJ2-1,-,-,TGTGCCAGCAGGGTTAATGACAATGAGCAGTTCTTC,CASRVNDNEQFF
TRBV7-3,14,TRBJ2-3,-,few,TGTGCCAGCAGCTTGGGGAGTGGGGCAGATACGCAGTATTTT,CASSLGSGADTQYF
TRBV29-1,12,TRBJ2-5,TRBD1,-,TGCAGCCTCCCCACAGGGGAAGAGACCCAGTACTTC,CSLPTGEETQYF
TRBV9,15,TRBJ2-7,-,many,TGTGCCAGCAGCGTAGAGGGATCGACATCCTACGAGCAGTACTTC,CASSVEGSTSYEQYF
TRBV6-5,15,TRBJ2-7,-,many,TGTGCCAGCAGCCGTCTGGGGGGGCATTCCTACGAGCAGTACTTC,CASSRLGGHSYEQYF
TRBV25-1,14,TRBJ2-7,-,many,TGTGCCAGCAGTAGTATCGGGGTCGGCTACGAGCAGTACTTC,CASSSIGVGYEQYF
TRBV7-9,15,TRBJ2-1,TRBD2,-,TGTGCCAGCAGCTCGGCGGGGACTAGCGGGAGAGAGCAGTTCTTC,CASSSAGTSGREQFF